Below, 12 T cell receptor beta chains from the same sample are listed, as sequenced in a study of shared clonotypes between healthy human individuals. This table comes from immunoSEQ multiplex PCR, and its TCRdb copy is limited to in-frame clones, with some not included. The sample has 700,000 to 950,000 clones; around 96% are singletons. Naive CD8 cells lacked CD45RO and underwent positive selection for CCR7, leaving out terminally differentiated effector memory CD45RA+ cells. The source material was naive CD8+ T cells sorted from blood. These receptors were taken from a young man in good health.

This chain links TRBV7-9 with TRBJ2-1; maybe TRBD2 (6 bases). This CDR3 is built from 12 residues. The V end lost 2 bases, the J end lost 8 bases, and 7 bases lay between the germline ends. Germline V gives CDR1 SEHNR, CDR2 FQNEAQ (reference sequence). The CDR3 is CASSLIADEQFF. The CDR3 bases are TGTGCCAGCAGCTTAATAGCGGATGAGCAGTTCTTC.

This chain connects TRBV27 to TRBJ1-1; TRBD1 is a possible D gene (5 bases). CDR1 is MNHEY, CDR2 SMNVEV, per germline (reference sequence). CDR3 length equals 16 residues. V shed 1 base and J shed 0 bases, with 12 bases lying between them. The CDR3, as DNA: TGTGCCAGCAGTTTATATGGGGCTAACATGAACACTGAAGCTTTCTTT. It translates to CASSLYGANMNTEAFF.

In the case of this clone: A read error may account for a junction end that differs from germline. In DNA, the CDR3 is TGCAGCGTGCTACTGAGGCTGGGGCTGGTCTTC. Protein product: CSVLLRLGLVF. This chain uses TRBV29-1 with TRBJ2-1; possible D gene TRBD1, 5 bases. Germline CDR1 reads SQVTM; CDR2 reads ANQGSEA. The CDR3 is 11 amino acids.

The chain combines TRBV7-9 with TRBJ2-3; TRBD2 matches 13 bases. Losses at the gene ends were 5 bases for V and 4 bases for J; bases not matched to a gene: 6. The CDR3 extends over 16 amino acids. From germline, CDR1 is SEHNR and CDR2 FQNEAQ (reference sequence). The chain's CDR3 is CASSQTSGRFADTQYF. For the CDR3, the DNA is TGTGCCAGCAGCCAGACTAGCGGGAGGTTCGCAGATACGCAGTATTTT.

The chain employs TRBV29-1 and TRBJ2-7, with D maybe TRBD1 (6 bases). Germline V lookup: CDR1 SQVTM, CDR2 ANQGSEA. V was shortened by 3 bases and J by 7 bases, with 10 bases between the two germline ends. The CDR3 totals 11 residues. The CDR3 loop reads CSVDSGDEQYF. The CDR3 coding sequence is TGCAGCGTTGATTCAGGGGATGAGCAGTACTTC.

In its sample, this clone was seen once. The genes are TRBV2 and TRBJ2-7; the match to TRBD1 covers 7 bases. V lost 3 bases, J lost 2 bases, and 4 bases stayed unmatched. CDR3 size: 14 residues. Looked up from germline, CDR1 is SNHLY and CDR2 is FYNNEI. The chain's CDR3 is CASSDRGNPYEQYF. The CDR3 bases are TGTGCCAGCAGTGACAGGGGGAATCCCTACGAGCAGTACTTC.

The rearrangement uses TRBV5-6 and TRBJ2-7; D gene unclear. The V and J ends lost 0 bases and 2 bases respectively, with 6 bases between them. This CDR3 is 13 amino acids long. Per the germline V gene, CDR1 is SGHDT and CDR2 is YYEEEE. The CDR3 protein is CASSLAAAYEQYF. CDR3 sequence (DNA): TGTGCCAGCAGCTTGGCGGCCGCCTACGAGCAGTACTTC. The whole variable domain, remainder taken from reference TRBV5-6 and TRBJ2-7, is DAGVTQSPTHLIKTRGQQVTLRCSPKSGHDTVSWYQQALGQGPQFIFQYYEEEERQRGNFPDRFSGHQFPNYSSELNVNALLLGDSALYLCASSLAAAYEQYFGPGTRLTVT.

The CDR3: CASTGGTNEKLFF. The CDR3 region has the DNA TGTGCCAGCACGGGGGGGACTAATGAAAAACTGTTTTTT. The chain joins TRBV25-1 to TRBJ1-4; TRBD1 might be the D (5 bases). Trimming pared 7 bases from V and 2 bases from J, leaving 8 bases between. Germline V gene lookup returns CDR1 MGHDK and CDR2 SYGVNS. This CDR3 contains 13 residues.

The chain employs TRBV21-1 and TRBJ1-1; the listed D gene, TRBD1, was not tested against the DNA. TRBV21-1 is described as a pseudogene. This CDR3 spans 15 amino acids. CDR3 bases: TGTGCCAGCAGAGATACAGGGGCCCCTAACACTGAAGCTTTCTTT. It translates to CASRDTGAPNTEAFF.

This chain links TRBV4-1 with TRBJ1-5; D gene ambiguous. The germline V gene encodes CDR1 MGHRA and CDR2 YSYEKL. The CDR3 is 14 residues long. The V end lost 3 bases, the J end lost 6 bases, and 12 bases lay between the germline ends. CDR3 in amino acids: CASSQAPISQPQHF. The DNA for the CDR3 is TGCGCCAGCAGCCAGGCCCCAATTAGTCAGCCCCAGCATTTT.

CDR3 region: CASSVSPSGNYEQYF. CDR3 coding DNA: TGTGCCAGCAGTGTCTCCCCTAGCGGGAACTACGAGCAGTACTTC. The chain links TRBV2 to TRBJ2-7; 9 positions agree with TRBD2. From germline, CDR1 is SNHLY and CDR2 FYNNEI. The CDR3 runs 15 residues. With V trimmed by 4 bases and J by 3 bases, 7 bases remained unmatched. Supplemented by reference TRBV2 and TRBJ2-7, the full variable domain reads EPEVTQTPSHQVTQMGQEVILRCVPISNHLYFYWYRQILGQKVEFLVSFYNNEISEKSEIFDDQFSVERPDGSNFTLKIRSTKLEDSAMYFCASSVSPSGNYEQYFGPGTRLTVT.

V gene TRBV9 combines with J gene TRBJ2-3, with D possibly matching TRBD2 (6 bases). V lost 0 bases, J lost 0 bases, and 11 bases lay in between. There are 16 residues in the CDR3. The germline V gene has CDR1 SGDLS and CDR2 YYNGEE. The CDR3: CASSVGGGLSTDTQYF. CDR3 nucleotides: TGTGCCAGCAGCGTAGGAGGCGGACTAAGCACAGATACGCAGTATTTT. Full variable domain (outside the CDR3, taken from reference TRBV9 and TRBJ2-3): DSGVTQTPKHLITATGQRVTLRCSPRSGDLSVYWYQQSLDQGLQFLIQYYNGEERAKGNILERFSAQQFPDLHSELNLSSLELGDSALYFCASSVGGGLSTDTQYFGPGTRLTVL.